Following are 5 T cell receptor beta chains from one sample sequenced in a study of T cell repertoires in cytomegalovirus infection. Each CDR3 protein is one row after TCRdb ran MiXCR on the reads. The sample yields about 220,000 distinct CDR3 sequences, around 40% seen once. Their antigen targets remain unknown. Sequenced material: CD8+ T cells from cultured PBMCs, taken from culture after CMV antigen stimulation. These receptors all come from a human donor in good health (CMV status not recorded). Some clones in this sample may be carry-over from other donors' samples.

The rearrangement uses TRBV7-6 and TRBJ2-1, with D perhaps being TRBD1 or TRBD2 (6 bases each). Germline V gene sequence: CDR1 SGHVS, CDR2 FNYEAQ. V was cut by 5 bases and J by 6 bases, with 11 bases left in between. This CDR3 has 13 residues. In DNA form, the CDR3 reads TGTGCCAGCAGCCAGACGGGGGCCAATGAGCAGTTCTTC. Protein product: CASSQTGANEQFF. The full variable domain, with the rest looked up from reference TRBV7-6 and TRBJ2-1, is GAGVSQSPRYKVTKRGQDVALRCDPISGHVSLYWYRQALGQGPEFLTYFNYEAQQDKSGLPNDRFSAERPEGSISTLTIQRTEQRDSAMYRCASSQTGANEQFFGPGTRLTVL.

The V call is TRBV7-3, the J call TRBJ2-3; D remains unclear. CDR1 SGHTA and CDR2 FQGTGA come from the germline V gene. CDR3 length: 17 residues. V was pared by 4 bases and J by 2 bases, with 19 bases between. This CDR3 reads CASSSSLDGDLTDTQYF. CDR3 DNA sequence: TGTGCCAGCAGCTCATCCTTGGACGGAGACCTCACAGATACGCAGTATTTT.

This clonotype has ten or more counts. This rearrangement joins TRBV7-3 to TRBJ2-7; maybe TRBD2 (6 bases). The germline V gene has CDR1 SGHTA and CDR2 FQGTGA. The CDR3 is 16 amino acids. The ends were cut back, 5 bases at V and 7 bases at J, with 24 bases in the middle. The CDR3: CASSRSGDGEDYEQYF. DNA for the CDR3: TGTGCCAGCAGCCGGTCGGGGGACGGTGAAGATTATGAGCAGTACTTC.

J is TRBJ2-5 and V is TRBV15, with 10 bases fitting TRBD1. Trimming took 8 bases from V and 0 from J; bases not matched to a gene: 9. The CDR3 sequence is 16 residues long. Germline lookup yields CDR1 LNHNV and CDR2 YYDKDF (reference sequence). The CDR3 sequence: CATSLADRGYQETQYF. CDR3 DNA: TGTGCCACCTCCTTGGCGGACAGGGGGTACCAAGAGACCCAGTACTTC.

The sample holds many counts of this clonotype. In DNA form, the CDR3 reads TGTGCCAGCAGCTTTGGCCGGGGCAGGGATACGCAGTATTTT. Protein product: CASSFGRGRDTQYF. The rearrangement uses TRBV7-8 and TRBJ2-3; D may be TRBD1 or TRBD2 (5 bases each). Germline CDR1 and CDR2: SGHVS and FQNEAQ. V lost 3 bases, J lost 6 bases, and 13 bases lay in between. The CDR3 consists of 14 residues. The complete variable domain, with remaining parts taken from reference TRBV7-8 and TRBJ2-3, reads GAGVSQSPRYKVAKRGQDVALRCDPISGHVSLFWYQQALGQGPEFLTYFQNEAQLDKSGLPSDRFFAERPEGSVSTLKIQRTQQEDSAVYLCASSFGRGRDTQYFGPGTRLTVL.